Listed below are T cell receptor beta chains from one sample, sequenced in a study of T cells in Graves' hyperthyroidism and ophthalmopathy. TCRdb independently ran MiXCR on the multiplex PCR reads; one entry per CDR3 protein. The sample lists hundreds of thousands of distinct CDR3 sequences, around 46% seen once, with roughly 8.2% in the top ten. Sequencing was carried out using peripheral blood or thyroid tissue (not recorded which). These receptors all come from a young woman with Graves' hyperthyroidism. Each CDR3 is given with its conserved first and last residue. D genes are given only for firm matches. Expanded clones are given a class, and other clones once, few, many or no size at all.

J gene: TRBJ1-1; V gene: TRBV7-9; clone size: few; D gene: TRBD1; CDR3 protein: CASSQKVRQGEAFF; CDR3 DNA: TGTGCCAGCAGCCAAAAGGTTCGACAGGGTGAAGCTTTCTTT
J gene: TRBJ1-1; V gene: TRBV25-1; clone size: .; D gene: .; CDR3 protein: CASSEYIRQGTEAFF; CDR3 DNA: TGTGCCAGCAGTGAATATATTCGGCAGGGGACTGAAGCTTTCTTT
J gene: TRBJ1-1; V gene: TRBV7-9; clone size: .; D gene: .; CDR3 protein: CASSTGTEVSPEAFF; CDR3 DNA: TGTGCCAGCAGCACTGGGACGGAGGTGAGCCCTGAAGCTTTCTTT
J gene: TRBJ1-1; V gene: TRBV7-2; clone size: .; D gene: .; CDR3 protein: CASSLPGKGGEPEAFF; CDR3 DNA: TGTGCCAGCAGCTTGCCAGGGAAGGGCGGAGAGCCTGAAGCTTTCTTT
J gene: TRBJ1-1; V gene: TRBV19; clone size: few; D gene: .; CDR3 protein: CASSIGSTEAFF; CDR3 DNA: TGTGCCAGTAGTATAGGGAGCACTGAAGCTTTCTTT
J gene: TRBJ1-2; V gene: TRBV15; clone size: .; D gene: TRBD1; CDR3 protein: CASRLDRANYGYTF; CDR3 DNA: TGTGCCAGCAGACTTGACAGGGCTAACTATGGCTACACCTTC
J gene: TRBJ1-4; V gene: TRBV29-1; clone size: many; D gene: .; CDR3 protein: CSVEPGDNEKLFF; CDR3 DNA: TGCAGCGTTGAACCGGGGGATAATGAAAAACTGTTTTTT
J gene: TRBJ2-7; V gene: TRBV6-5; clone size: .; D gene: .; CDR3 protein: CASSYTERSYEQYF; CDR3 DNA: TGTGCCAGCAGTTACACAGAAAGATCCTACGAGCAGTACTTC
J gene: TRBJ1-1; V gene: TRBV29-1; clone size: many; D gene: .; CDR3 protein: CSVDWGGNTEAFF; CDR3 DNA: TGCAGCGTTGATTGGGGAGGGAACACTGAAGCTTTCTTT
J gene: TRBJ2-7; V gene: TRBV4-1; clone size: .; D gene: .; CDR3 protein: CASSQGGRDYEQYF; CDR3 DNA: TGCGCCAGCAGCCAAGGTGGACGAGACTACGAGCAGTACTTC
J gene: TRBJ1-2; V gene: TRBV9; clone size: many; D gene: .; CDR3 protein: CASSRSSMVGYTF; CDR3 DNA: TGTGCCAGCAGCCGATCGTCCATGGTGGGCTACACCTTC
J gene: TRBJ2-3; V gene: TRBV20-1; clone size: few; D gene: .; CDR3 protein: CSARDAESTDTQYF; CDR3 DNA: TGCAGTGCTAGAGATGCGGAAAGCACAGATACGCAGTATTTT